This note documents a single TCR beta chain sequence. Its antigen remains unknown. This specimen comes from a study of cytomegalovirus exposure and HLA in healthy donors. Study outcomes and limitations: Some V segments, TRBV6-2 and TRBV6-3 among them, were indistinguishable and were therefore excluded.

Trimming at V came to 5 bases and at J to 0 bases, leaving 6 bases not matched to a gene. This CDR3 is 16 amino acids long. Per germline, CDR1 SNHLY and CDR2 FYNNEI. 13 Jbeta primers and 60 Vbeta primers were used for the PCR. Repertoires were generated with immunoSEQ multiplex PCR, while TCRdb's copy carries only in-frame clones and drops some. The table records about 160,000 clones, roughly 77% of them present only once. The clonotype originates from a man aged 45 to 65 in good health and CMV-seropositive. The V gene is TRBV2, the J gene TRBJ1-5, with 8 bases fitting TRBD1. Sequencing was done on a sample of PBMCs. The CDR3 loop is CASSWGQADSNQPQHF. In nucleotides, the CDR3 is TGTGCCAGCAGTTGGGGACAGGCGGATAGCAATCAGCCCCAGCATTTT.